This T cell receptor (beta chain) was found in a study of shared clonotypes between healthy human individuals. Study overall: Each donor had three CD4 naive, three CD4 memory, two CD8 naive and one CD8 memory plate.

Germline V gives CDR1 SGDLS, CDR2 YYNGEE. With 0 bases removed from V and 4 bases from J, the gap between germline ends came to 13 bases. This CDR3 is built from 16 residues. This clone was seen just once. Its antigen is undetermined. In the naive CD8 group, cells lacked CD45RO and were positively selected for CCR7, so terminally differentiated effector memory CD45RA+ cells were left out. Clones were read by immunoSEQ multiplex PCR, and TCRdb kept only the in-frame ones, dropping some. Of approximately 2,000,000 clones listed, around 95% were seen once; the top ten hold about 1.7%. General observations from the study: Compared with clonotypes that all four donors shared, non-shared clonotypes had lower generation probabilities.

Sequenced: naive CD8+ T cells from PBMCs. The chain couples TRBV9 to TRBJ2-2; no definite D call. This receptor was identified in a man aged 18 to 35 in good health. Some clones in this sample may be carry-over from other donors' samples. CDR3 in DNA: TGTGCCAGCAGCGTAGGACCGGCTCCTCTCACCGGGGAGCTGTTTTTT. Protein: CASSVGPAPLTGELFF.